This T cell receptor beta chain was captured in a study of tumor-infiltrating lymphocytes in localized non-small cell lung cancer. Study results and limitations: Immunotypes IM1 and IM2 had similar TCR-derived T-cell fractions. Available tissue quantity limited TCR sequencing to a patient subset.

A note on this clone: The antigen remains unidentified.

Deletions cut 8 bases from V and 3 bases from J, with 12 bases between. The V gene's germline CDR1 is SGHTA and CDR2 FQGTGA. The CDR3 spans 13 residues. The method was immunoSEQ multiplex PCR; TCRdb's version includes in-frame clones alone and lacks a portion of them. The table shows 15,000 to 20,000 clones, with more than 75% occurring only once. Sequencing was done on a sample of uninvolved lung tissue not adjacent to the tumor. The rearrangement links TRBV7-3 to TRBJ2-3; the D is unclear. This clonotype originated in a human donor with non-small cell lung cancer. The CDR3, as DNA: TGTGCCAGCGGTGAGCCAACTACAGATACGCAGTATTTT. Its protein product is CASGEPTTDTQYF.